This T cell receptor beta chain derives from a study of CD8+CD57+ T cells in acquired aplastic anemia. Whole-study findings and limits: Roughly 30 CD8+ CDR3 sequences occurred in both the patients and the controls.

According to the study, genomic DNA was the template for TCR beta VDJ and CDR3 profiling. TCRdb ran MiXCR on the reads and lists one entry per CDR3 protein. This sample has about 170,000 distinct CDR3 sequences, with roughly 48% found just once. This clonotype was seen a handful of times. Its antigen is undetermined. Patients selected for sequencing had displayed CD8+CD57+ cell expansion by flow cytometry. As a group, the patients uniformly had severe acquired aplastic anemia. The receptor was isolated from a human donor with aplastic anemia. The sequencing sample was made of sorted CD4+, CD8+, or CD8+CD57+ T cells (not recorded which) from PBMCs.

In DNA form, the CDR3 reads TGTGCCAGCAGCTTTGGGTCTCCCTACGAGCAGTACTTC. Amino acid sequence: CASSFGSPYEQYF. The V and J genes are TRBV7-2 and TRBJ2-7; D uncertain. V was clipped by 3 bases and J by 2 bases, with 8 bases between them. The CDR3 is 13 residues long. Looked up from germline, CDR1 is SGHTA and CDR2 is FQGNSA.